These 11 T cell receptor beta chains were all obtained from the same sample, sequenced in a study of blood T cell repertoires in COVID-19. Data came from immunoSEQ multiplex PCR; TCRdb stores just in-frame clones and leaves some out. Among hundreds of thousands of clones listed, 85% to 90% were seen once. Sequences were obtained from PBMCs or T cells enriched from blood (not recorded which). These receptors were collected from a man aged 18 to 30 who had recovered from COVID-19.

With regard to this clone: Within the sample, other DNA sequences also encode this same CDR3. The chain recombines TRBV2 with TRBJ2-6; possible D gene TRBD2, 6 bases. From germline, CDR1 is SNHLY and CDR2 FYNNEI. Trimming took off 6 bases at V and 1 base at J, with 7 bases between the two ends. CDR3 length equals 14 residues. This chain's CDR3 is CASRGGSGANVLTF. DNA of the CDR3: TGTGCCAGCAGAGGAGGGTCTGGGGCCAACGTCCTGACTTTC.

The rearrangement links TRBV6-2 or TRBV6-3 to TRBJ2-7; D is perhaps TRBD1 (5 bases). V was pared by 2 bases and J by 7 bases, with 6 bases between. CDR1 is MNHEY and CDR2 is SVGEGT in the germline V gene. The CDR3 consists of 11 residues. CDR3 loop: CASSYRGEQYF. CDR3 nucleotides: TGTGCCAGCAGTTACAGGGGTGAGCAGTACTTC.

V and J are TRBV4-1 and TRBJ1-2; D unresolved. The CDR3 has 15 amino acids. Trimming shortened V by 1 base and J by 1 base, and 10 bases separated the two germline ends. Germline-derived CDR1 and CDR2 are MGHRA and YSYEKL. CDR3 sequence: CASSQGKEGNYGYTF. CDR3 nucleotide sequence: TGCGCCAGCAGCCAAGGCAAGGAGGGTAACTATGGCTACACCTTC.

The J gene is TRBJ1-5, the V gene TRBV3-1 (or the pseudogene TRBV3-2); the D is unclear. Deletions cut 0 bases from V and 6 bases from J, with 6 bases between. The CDR3 contains 13 residues. Looked up from germline, CDR1 is LGHDT and CDR2 is YNNKEL (reference sequence). CDR3 coding DNA: TGTGCCAGCAGCCAAGATCTACCTCAGCCCCAGCATTTT. It yields the protein CASSQDLPQPQHF.

This rearrangement joins TRBV7-9 to TRBJ2-7; 8 bases fit TRBD1. V lost 2 bases to trimming and J lost 4 bases; unmatched junction nucleotides: 10. Germline V gene data show CDR1 as SEHNR and CDR2 as FQNEAQ (reference sequence). The CDR3 is 16 residues long. The CDR3 sequence is CASSLMGRQGTYEQYF. CDR3 nucleotides: TGTGCCAGCAGCTTAATGGGGAGACAGGGGACTTACGAGCAGTACTTC. Supplemented by reference TRBV7-9 and TRBJ2-7, the full variable domain reads DTGVSQNPRHKITKRGQNVTFRCDPISEHNRLYWYRQTLGQGPEFLTYFQNEAQLEKSRLLSDRFSAERPKGSFSTLEIQRTEQGDSAMYLCASSLMGRQGTYEQYFGPGTRLTVT.

This chain connects TRBV2 to TRBJ1-4, with 10 bases fitting TRBD1. V shed 5 bases, J shed 6 bases, and the junction held 3 bases outside the gene matches. CDR1 and CDR2 from the germline V gene are SNHLY and FYNNEI. This CDR3 contains 14 residues. For the CDR3, the DNA is TGTGCCAGCAGTCCGGGACAGGGGTATGAAAAACTGTTTTTT. It translates to CASSPGQGYEKLFF.

This sequence joins TRBV6-2 or TRBV6-3 and TRBJ1-5; D call uncertain. This CDR3 contains 16 residues. The V end lost 2 bases, the J end lost 7 bases, and 18 bases lay between the germline ends. Germline V gene sequence: CDR1 MNHEY, CDR2 SVGEGT. CDR3 sequence (DNA): TGTGCCAGCAGTTACGCGGAACCCCCCCTCAACCAGCCCCAGCATTTT. This encodes CASSYAEPPLNQPQHF.

The chain has TRBV7-2 and TRBJ1-4; D not resolved. Germline V gene sequence: CDR1 SGHTA, CDR2 FQGNSA. The CDR3 extends over 14 amino acids. Trimming left V 5 bases short and J 8 bases short, with 15 bases between. The CDR3 coding sequence is TGTGCCAGCAGCCCAGGAACAACAGAAGAAAAACTGTTTTTT. This encodes CASSPGTTEEKLFF.

J is TRBJ2-5 and V is TRBV15; 11 bases align to TRBD2. V dropped 5 bases and J dropped 1; count of bases not matched to a gene: 6. CDR1 is LNHNV, CDR2 YYDKDF, per germline (reference sequence). The CDR3 loop spans 16 amino acids. The CDR3 loop is CATSFGLAGLQETQYF. As DNA, the CDR3 is TGTGCCACCAGCTTTGGACTAGCGGGCCTCCAAGAGACCCAGTACTTC.

The gene calls are TRBV7-3 and TRBJ2-1; possibly TRBD2 for D (6 bases). Germline V gene sequence: CDR1 SGHTA, CDR2 FQGTGA. CDR3 length: 15 amino acids. Trimming pared 1 base from V and 5 bases from J, leaving 12 bases between. The CDR3 reads CASSLNFGGNNEQFF. Here the CDR3 DNA reads TGTGCCAGCAGCTTAAATTTCGGCGGGAACAATGAGCAGTTCTTC.

In this sample, this clone turned up once. V gene TRBV7-2 combines with J gene TRBJ1-1; a possible D gene is TRBD1 (6 bases). Looked up from germline, CDR1 is SGHTA and CDR2 is FQGNSA. This CDR3 has 15 amino acids. V was pared by 5 bases and J by 1 base, with 14 bases between. The CDR3 DNA reads as TGTGCCAGCAGCACCTATACGACAGGGAACACTGAAGCTTTCTTT. Amino acid sequence: CASSTYTTGNTEAFF.